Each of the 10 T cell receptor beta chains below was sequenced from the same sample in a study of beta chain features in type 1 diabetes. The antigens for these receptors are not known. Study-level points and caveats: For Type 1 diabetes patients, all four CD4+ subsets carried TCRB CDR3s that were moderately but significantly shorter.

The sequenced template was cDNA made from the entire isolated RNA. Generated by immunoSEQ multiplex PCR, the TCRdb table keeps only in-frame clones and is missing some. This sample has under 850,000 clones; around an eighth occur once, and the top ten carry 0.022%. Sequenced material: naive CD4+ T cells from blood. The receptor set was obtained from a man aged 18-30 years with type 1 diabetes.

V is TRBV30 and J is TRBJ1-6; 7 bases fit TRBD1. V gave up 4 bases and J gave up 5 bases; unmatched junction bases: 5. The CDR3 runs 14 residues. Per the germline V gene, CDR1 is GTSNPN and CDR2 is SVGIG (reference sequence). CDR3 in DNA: TGTGCCTGGACCCCCGGGACAGATAATTCACCCCTCCACTTT. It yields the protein CAWTPGTDNSPLHF. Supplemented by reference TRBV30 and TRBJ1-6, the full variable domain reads SQTIHQWPATLVQPVGSPLSLECTVEGTSNPNLYWYRQAAGRGLQLLFYSVGIGQISSEVPQNLSASRPQDRQFILSSKKLLLSDSGFYLCAWTPGTDNSPLHFGNGTRLTVT.

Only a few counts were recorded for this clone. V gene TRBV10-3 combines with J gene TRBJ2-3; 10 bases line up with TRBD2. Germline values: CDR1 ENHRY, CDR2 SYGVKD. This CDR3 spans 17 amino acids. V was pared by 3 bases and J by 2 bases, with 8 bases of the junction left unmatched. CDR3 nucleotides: TGTGCCATCAGTGACCTTCGGACTAGCGGTTACACAGATACGCAGTATTTT. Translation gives CAISDLRTSGYTDTQYF.

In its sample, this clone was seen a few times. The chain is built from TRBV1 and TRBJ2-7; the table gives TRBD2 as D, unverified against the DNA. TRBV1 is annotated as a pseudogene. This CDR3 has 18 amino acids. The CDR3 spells CTSSQDSGGKSPVYEQYF. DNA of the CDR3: TGCACCAGCAGCCAAGATAGCGGGGGAAAATCCCCCGTCTACGAGCAGTACTTC.

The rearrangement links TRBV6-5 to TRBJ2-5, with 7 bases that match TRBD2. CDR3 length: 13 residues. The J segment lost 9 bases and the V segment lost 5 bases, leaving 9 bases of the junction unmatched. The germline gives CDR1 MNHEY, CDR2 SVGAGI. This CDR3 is CASSEATSRPQYF. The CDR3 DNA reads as TGTGCCAGCAGTGAAGCGACTAGCAGGCCCCAGTACTTC.

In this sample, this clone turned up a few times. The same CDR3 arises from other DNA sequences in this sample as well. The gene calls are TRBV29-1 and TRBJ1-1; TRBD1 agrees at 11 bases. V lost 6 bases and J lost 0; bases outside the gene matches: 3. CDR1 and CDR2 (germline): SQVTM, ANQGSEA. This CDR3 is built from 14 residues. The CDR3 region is CSVRTGGMNTEAFF. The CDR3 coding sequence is TGCAGCGTGAGGACAGGGGGCATGAACACTGAAGCTTTCTTT.

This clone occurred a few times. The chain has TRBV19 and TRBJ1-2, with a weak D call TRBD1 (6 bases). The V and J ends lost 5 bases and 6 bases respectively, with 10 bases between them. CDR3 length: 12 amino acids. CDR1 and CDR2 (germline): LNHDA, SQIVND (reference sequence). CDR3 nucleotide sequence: TGTGCCAGTAGTCCCGGGACACATGGCTACACCTTC. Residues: CASSPGTHGYTF.

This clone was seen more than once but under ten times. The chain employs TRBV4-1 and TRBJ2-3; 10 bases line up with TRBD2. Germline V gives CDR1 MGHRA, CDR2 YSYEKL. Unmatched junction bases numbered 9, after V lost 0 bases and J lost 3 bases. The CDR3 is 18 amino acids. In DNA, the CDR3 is TGCGCCAGCAGCCAAGATACCAGGGCAGCGGGGGGGACAGATACGCAGTATTTT. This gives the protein CASSQDTRAAGGTDTQYF.

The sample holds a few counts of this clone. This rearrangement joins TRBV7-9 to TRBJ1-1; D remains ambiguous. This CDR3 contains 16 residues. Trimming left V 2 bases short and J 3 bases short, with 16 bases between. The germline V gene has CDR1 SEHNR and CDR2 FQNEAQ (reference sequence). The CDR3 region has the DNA TGTGCCAGCAGCTTAAGTGCGGGGTTCGGAGACACTGAAGCTTTCTTT. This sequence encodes CASSLSAGFGDTEAFF. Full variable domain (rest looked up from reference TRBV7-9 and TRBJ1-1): DTGVSQNPRHKITKRGQNVTFRCDPISEHNRLYWYRQTLGQGPEFLTYFQNEAQLEKSRLLSDRFSAERPKGSFSTLEIQRTEQGDSAMYLCASSLSAGFGDTEAFFGQGTRLTVV.

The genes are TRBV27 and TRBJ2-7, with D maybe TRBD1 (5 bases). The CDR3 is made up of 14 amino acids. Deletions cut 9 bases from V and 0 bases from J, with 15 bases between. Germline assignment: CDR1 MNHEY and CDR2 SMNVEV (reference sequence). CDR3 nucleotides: TGTGCCAGTCGGCAGGGTATAGGCTCCTACGAGCAGTACTTC. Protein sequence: CASRQGIGSYEQYF.

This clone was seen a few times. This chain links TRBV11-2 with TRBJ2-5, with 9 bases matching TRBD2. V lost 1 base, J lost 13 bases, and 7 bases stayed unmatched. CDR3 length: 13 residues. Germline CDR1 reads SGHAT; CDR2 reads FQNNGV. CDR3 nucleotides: TGTGCCAGCAGCTTAGTGGCTAGCGGGGAGACGTACTTC. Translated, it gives CASSLVASGETYF.